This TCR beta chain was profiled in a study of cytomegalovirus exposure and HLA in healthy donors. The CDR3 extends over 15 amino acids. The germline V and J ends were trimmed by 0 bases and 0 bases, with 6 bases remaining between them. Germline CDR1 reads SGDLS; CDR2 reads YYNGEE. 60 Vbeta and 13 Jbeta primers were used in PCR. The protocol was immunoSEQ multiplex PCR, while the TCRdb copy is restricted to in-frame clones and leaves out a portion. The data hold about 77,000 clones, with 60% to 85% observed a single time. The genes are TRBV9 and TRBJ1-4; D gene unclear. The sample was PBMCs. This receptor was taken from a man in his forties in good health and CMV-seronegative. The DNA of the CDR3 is TGTGCCAGCAGCGTAGGAGGGTCAACTAATGAAAAACTGTTTTTT. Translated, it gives CASSVGGSTNEKLFF.